A selection of T cell receptor beta chains follows, all from one sample in a study of Tregs in tolerant kidney transplant recipients. Clones were read by immunoSEQ multiplex PCR, and TCRdb kept only the in-frame ones, dropping some. The data hold 74,000 or so clones, with roughly nine tenths observed a single time. Sequencing was performed on CD4+ T cells from blood (PBMCs), taken 24 months after the transplant. The receptor source for this set is a human patient who received a combined kidney and bone marrow transplant. The graft donor may be the source of some T cells. Each CDR3 is given with its conserved first and last residue. A D gene is named only where the DNA matches it firmly. The size field is filled for only some rows; it gives once, few, many or a size class.

d_call: -
clone_size: once
v_call: TRBV4-3
j_call: TRBJ2-5
cdr3_nt: TGCGCCAGCAGCCAAGGGAGGACCCAGTACTTC
cdr3_aa: CASSQGRTQYF

d_call: TRBD1
clone_size: -
v_call: TRBV19
j_call: TRBJ1-5
cdr3_nt: TGTGCCAGTAGGAGGGACAGGACTTATAGCAATCAGCCCCAGCATTTT
cdr3_aa: CASRRDRTYSNQPQHF

d_call: TRBD1
clone_size: -
v_call: TRBV7-8
j_call: TRBJ1-4
cdr3_nt: TGTGCCAGCAGCTTATACGGGGACAGGGGCGGTCGTGAAAAACTGTTTTTT
cdr3_aa: CASSLYGDRGGREKLFF

d_call: TRBD2
clone_size: -
v_call: TRBV5-1
j_call: TRBJ2-4
cdr3_nt: TGCGCCAGCAGCCTCGGGCTAGCGGGAGGATCCAAAAACATTCAGTACTTC
cdr3_aa: CASSLGLAGGSKNIQYF

d_call: TRBD1
clone_size: -
v_call: TRBV28
j_call: TRBJ1-5
cdr3_nt: TGTGCCAGCAGCACGGGACAGCGAAATCAGCCCCAGCATTTT
cdr3_aa: CASSTGQRNQPQHF

d_call: -
clone_size: -
v_call: TRBV7-2
j_call: TRBJ1-4
cdr3_nt: TGTGCCAGCAGCTTAGACAGGGAAACTAATGAAAAACTGTTTTTT
cdr3_aa: CASSLDRETNEKLFF

d_call: -
clone_size: -
v_call: TRBV4-2
j_call: TRBJ1-1
cdr3_nt: TGTGCCAGCAGCCAAGCTACCGGGTTTAACACTGAAGCTTTCTTT
cdr3_aa: CASSQATGFNTEAFF

d_call: TRBD1
clone_size: -
v_call: TRBV4-2
j_call: TRBJ1-6
cdr3_nt: TGTGCCAGCAGCCAAGCCGACAGGGAAGTTTCACCCCTCCACTTT
cdr3_aa: CASSQADREVSPLHF

d_call: -
clone_size: -
v_call: TRBV27
j_call: TRBJ1-1
cdr3_nt: TGTGCCAGCAGTTCGAGGGCTATCTACACTGAAGCTTTCTTT
cdr3_aa: CASSSRAIYTEAFF

d_call: TRBD1
clone_size: few
v_call: TRBV10-3
j_call: TRBJ1-6
cdr3_nt: TGTGCCATCAAGGGCTCCGGGACAGGGTCACCCCTCCACTTT
cdr3_aa: CAIKGSGTGSPLHF

d_call: TRBD1
clone_size: -
v_call: TRBV30
j_call: TRBJ1-5
cdr3_nt: TGTGCCTGGAAAGGACAGGGAAATCAGCCCCAGCATTTT
cdr3_aa: CAWKGQGNQPQHF

d_call: TRBD2
clone_size: -
v_call: TRBV30
j_call: TRBJ2-7
cdr3_nt: TGTGCCTGGAGCCTCGCCCCGGGACTAGCGGTCCTCTACGAGCAGTACTTC
cdr3_aa: CAWSLAPGLAVLYEQYF

d_call: TRBD1
clone_size: -
v_call: TRBV7-3
j_call: TRBJ2-2
cdr3_nt: TGTGCCAGCAGCTCCGGACAGGGGACCGGGGAGCTGTTTTTT
cdr3_aa: CASSSGQGTGELFF